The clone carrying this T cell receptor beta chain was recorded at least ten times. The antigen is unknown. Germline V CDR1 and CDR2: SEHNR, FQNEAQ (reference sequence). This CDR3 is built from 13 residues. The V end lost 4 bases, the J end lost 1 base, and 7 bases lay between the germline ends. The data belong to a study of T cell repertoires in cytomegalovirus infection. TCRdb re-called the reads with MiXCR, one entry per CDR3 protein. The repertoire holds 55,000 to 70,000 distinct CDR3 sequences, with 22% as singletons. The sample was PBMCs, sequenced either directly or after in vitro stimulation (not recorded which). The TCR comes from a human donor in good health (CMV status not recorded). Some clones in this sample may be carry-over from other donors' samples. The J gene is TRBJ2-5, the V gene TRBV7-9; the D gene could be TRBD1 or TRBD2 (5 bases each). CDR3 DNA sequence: TGTGCCAGCAGCTACGGGGCCCAAGAGACCCAGTACTTC. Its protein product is CASSYGAQETQYF.